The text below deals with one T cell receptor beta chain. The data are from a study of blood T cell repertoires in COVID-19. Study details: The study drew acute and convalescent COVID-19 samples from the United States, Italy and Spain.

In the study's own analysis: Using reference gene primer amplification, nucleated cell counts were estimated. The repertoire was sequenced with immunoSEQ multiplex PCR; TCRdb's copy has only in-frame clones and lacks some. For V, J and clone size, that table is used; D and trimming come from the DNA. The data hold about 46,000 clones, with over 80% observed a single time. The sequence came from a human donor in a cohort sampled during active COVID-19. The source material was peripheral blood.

Here the CDR3 DNA reads TGTGCCAGCAGCCGGAGCGGGACAGGGTTAAGTGGCTACACCTTC. Residues: CASSRSGTGLSGYTF. This rearrangement joins TRBV5-4 to TRBJ1-2; 9 positions match TRBD1. This CDR3 has 15 residues. Losses at the gene ends were 4 bases for V and 7 bases for J; bases not matched to a gene: 11. Germline V gene sequence: CDR1 SGHNT, CDR2 YYREEE (reference sequence). Based on the CDR3 plus reference TRBV5-4 and TRBJ1-2, the full variable domain is ETGVTQSPTHLIKTRGQQVTLRCSSQSGHNTVSWYQQALGQGPQFIFQYYREEENGRGNFPPRFSGLQFPNYSSELNVNALELDDSALYLCASSRSGTGLSGYTFGSGTRLTVV.